Following are 10 T cell receptor beta chains from one sample sequenced in a study of cytomegalovirus exposure and HLA in healthy donors (dated by TCRdb to the late 2010s). Receptors were amplified or captured by the immunoSEQ multiplex PCR assay. TCRdb re-hosts the immuneACCESS table, in-frame sequences only. Its copies lack some clones; in the studies checked, an unresolved V gene accounts for under half of them, and the cause for the rest is not known. This sample lists some 100,000 clones; approximately 90% were detected once. Approximately 2% of the sample is in the top ten clones. The sequenced sample was PBMCs. All receptors derive from a man aged 18 to 29 in good health and CMV-seronegative.

The genes are TRBV28 and TRBJ2-3; TRBD2 aligns across 15 bases. J was trimmed by 0 bases and V by 3 bases; bases with no gene match: 7. This CDR3 region has 19 residues. Germline-derived CDR1 and CDR2 are MDHEN and SYDVKM. The CDR3 spells CASSLDPGLAGGSTDTQYF. In DNA form, the CDR3 reads TGTGCCAGCAGTTTGGATCCGGGACTAGCGGGAGGAAGCACAGATACGCAGTATTTT.

The V call is TRBV5-1, the J call TRBJ2-7; 10 bases map to TRBD1. J lost 6 bases, V lost 4 bases, and 7 bases had no gene match. Germline assignment: CDR1 SGHRS and CDR2 YFSETQ. The CDR3 is 14 amino acids. The CDR3 loop reads CASSTGTGEGEQYF. The CDR3 nucleotides are TGCGCCAGCAGCACCGGGACAGGGGAGGGCGAGCAGTACTTC.

The chain combines TRBV6-5 with TRBJ1-2; TRBD1 matches 9 bases. CDR1 is MNHEY and CDR2 is SVGAGI in the germline V gene. Trimming removed 5 bases from V and 13 bases from J; junction bases left unmatched: 11. CDR3 length: 13 residues. The CDR3 reads CASSTGGDRACTF. Written as DNA, the CDR3 is TGTGCCAGCAGTACAGGTGGGGACAGGGCGTGCACCTTC.

The chain joins TRBV6-1 to TRBJ1-2, with 10 bases that match TRBD1. The germline V gene has CDR1 MNHNS and CDR2 SASEGT. V shed 7 bases, J shed 2 bases, and the junction held 7 bases outside the gene matches. The CDR3 sequence is 15 residues long. This CDR3 is CASKLGTGDNYGYTF. CDR3 nucleotide sequence: TGTGCCAGCAAACTCGGGACAGGGGACAACTATGGCTACACCTTC.

This chain connects TRBV6-5 to TRBJ2-7; 10 bases line up with TRBD1. Trimming removed 10 bases from V and 6 bases from J; junction bases left unmatched: 9. The germline gives CDR1 MNHEY, CDR2 SVGAGI. There are 13 residues in the CDR3. The CDR3 reads CATRQGAEGEQYF. The CDR3 DNA reads as TGTGCCACCCGACAGGGGGCTGAAGGCGAGCAGTACTTC.

The chain couples TRBV7-2 to TRBJ1-5; no definite D call. V was trimmed by 0 bases and J by 0 bases, leaving 6 bases between them. The germline gives CDR1 SGHTA, CDR2 FQGNSA. CDR3 length: 15 amino acids. Written as DNA, the CDR3 is TGTGCCAGCAGCTTAGCGCCCGGTAGCAATCAGCCCCAGCATTTT. Its translation is CASSLAPGSNQPQHF.

The chain has TRBV7-2 and TRBJ2-7; TRBD2 matches 11 bases. V dropped 3 bases and J dropped 2; count of bases not matched to a gene: 3. This CDR3 spans 15 amino acids. Germline CDR1 SGHTA, CDR2 FQGNSA. The CDR3 protein is CASSFPLAGAYEQYF. CDR3 DNA sequence: TGTGCCAGCAGCTTCCCACTAGCGGGGGCCTACGAGCAGTACTTC.

The chain links TRBV7-8 to TRBJ2-7; maybe TRBD2 (6 bases). V lost 3 bases and J lost 3, with 33 bases in between. The CDR3 loop spans 21 amino acids. Germline lookup yields CDR1 SGHVS and CDR2 FQNEAQ. The CDR3 DNA is TGTGCCAGCAGCTTTCCTTCGAGCTACCATATGGCCGGGACTCCGTTCTACGAGCAGTACTTC. Its protein is CASSFPSSYHMAGTPFYEQYF.

This clone was recorded only once. The chain carries TRBV6-5 and TRBJ2-7; 7 bases align to TRBD1. V gave up 6 bases and J gave up 5 bases; unmatched junction bases: 4. This CDR3 is 12 amino acids long. Germline V CDR1 and CDR2: MNHEY, SVGAGI. The CDR3 sequence is CASRTTGDEQYF. The CDR3 DNA reads TGTGCCAGCAGGACAACAGGGGACGAGCAGTACTTC.

This chain links TRBV5-1 with TRBJ2-3, with D hard to call. Germline V gives CDR1 SGHRS, CDR2 YFSETQ. The CDR3 contains 15 residues. The germline V and J ends were trimmed by 4 bases and 0 bases, with 12 bases remaining between them. CDR3 DNA: TGCGCCAGCAGCACAGATTATACTAGCACAGATACGCAGTATTTT. Amino acid sequence: CASSTDYTSTDTQYF.